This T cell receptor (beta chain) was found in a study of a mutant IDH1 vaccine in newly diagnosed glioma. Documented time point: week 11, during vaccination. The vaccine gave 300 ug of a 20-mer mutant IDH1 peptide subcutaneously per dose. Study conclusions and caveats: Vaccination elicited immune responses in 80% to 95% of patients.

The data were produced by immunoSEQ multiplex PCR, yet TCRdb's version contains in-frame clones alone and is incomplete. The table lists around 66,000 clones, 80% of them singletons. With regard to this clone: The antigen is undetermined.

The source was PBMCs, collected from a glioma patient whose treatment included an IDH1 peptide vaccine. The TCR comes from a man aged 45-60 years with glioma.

The CDR3 DNA is TGCGCCAGCAGGACCGGGACAGGGAGGGTGGGGGACACTGAAGCTTTCTTT. As protein: CASRTGTGRVGDTEAFF. The chain employs TRBV5-1 and TRBJ1-1; TRBD1 agrees at 9 bases. The junction had 14 bases not matched to a gene; V was cut back by 5 bases and J by 3 bases. From germline, CDR1 is SGHRS and CDR2 YFSETQ. The CDR3 contains 17 residues.